The rows below give T cell receptor beta chains drawn from one sample of a study of blood T cell repertoires in COVID-19. Method: immunoSEQ multiplex PCR; TCRdb's copy keeps in-frame clones and lacks some. The table records about 75,000 clones, approximately 80% of them present only once. The sequenced sample was peripheral blood. These receptors came from a woman in her fifties or sixties with acute or convalescent COVID-19. Each CDR3 is given with its conserved first and last residue. A D gene is named only where the DNA matches it firmly. The size field is filled for only some rows; it gives once, few, many or a size class.

cdr3_aa: CASSVEHGGIYEQYF
cdr3_nt: TGTGCCAGCAGCGTAGAACACGGGGGGATTTACGAGCAGTACTTC
d_call: TRBD2
clone_size: -
v_call: TRBV9
j_call: TRBJ2-7

cdr3_aa: CASSLRAGSSYNEQFF
cdr3_nt: TGTGCCAGCAGCCTCCGGGCGGGGAGCTCCTACAATGAGCAGTTCTTC
d_call: -
clone_size: -
v_call: TRBV7-3
j_call: TRBJ2-1

cdr3_aa: CASSYPGTGNEKLFF
cdr3_nt: TGTGCCAGCAGTTACCCCGGGACAGGAAATGAAAAACTGTTTTTT
d_call: TRBD1
clone_size: -
v_call: TRBV6-2/TRBV6-3
j_call: TRBJ1-4

cdr3_aa: CASSLGRLAGISTDTQYF
cdr3_nt: TGTGCCAGCAGCTTAGGCCGTCTAGCGGGGATTAGCACAGATACGCAGTATTTT
d_call: TRBD2
clone_size: -
v_call: TRBV13
j_call: TRBJ2-3

cdr3_aa: CAIKEGAQYNEQFF
cdr3_nt: TGTGCCATCAAAGAGGGGGCGCAATACAATGAGCAGTTCTTC
d_call: TRBD1
clone_size: -
v_call: TRBV10-3
j_call: TRBJ2-1

cdr3_aa: CASSRLAGGISTDTQYF
cdr3_nt: TGCGCCAGCAGCAGACTAGCGGGAGGGATAAGCACAGATACGCAGTATTTT
d_call: TRBD2
clone_size: -
v_call: TRBV5-1
j_call: TRBJ2-3

cdr3_aa: CASSLVRQGFGETQYF
cdr3_nt: TGTGCCAGCAGCTTGGTGAGACAGGGATTTGGAGAGACCCAGTACTTC
d_call: TRBD1
clone_size: -
v_call: TRBV5-6
j_call: TRBJ2-5

cdr3_aa: CASSLGIAAYNEQFF
cdr3_nt: TGTGCCAGCAGTTTAGGAATAGCGGCATACAATGAGCAGTTCTTC
d_call: -
clone_size: -
v_call: TRBV6-2/TRBV6-3
j_call: TRBJ2-1

cdr3_aa: CASSQGMGEGIGELFF
cdr3_nt: TGCGCCAGCAGCCAAGGGATGGGGGAGGGAATCGGGGAGCTGTTTTTT
d_call: TRBD2
clone_size: -
v_call: TRBV4-3
j_call: TRBJ2-2

cdr3_aa: CASSLITEQETQYF
cdr3_nt: TGTGCCAGCTCACTTATAACAGAGCAAGAGACCCAGTACTTC
d_call: -
clone_size: -
v_call: TRBV18
j_call: TRBJ2-5

cdr3_aa: CASSVGGSTEAFF
cdr3_nt: TGTGCCAGCAGCGTTGGTGGGAGCACTGAAGCTTTCTTT
d_call: -
clone_size: once
v_call: TRBV9
j_call: TRBJ1-1

cdr3_aa: CASSLSPGGAQYF
cdr3_nt: TGTGCCAGCAGCTTAAGCCCCGGCGGTGCGCAGTATTTT
d_call: -
clone_size: -
v_call: TRBV7-3
j_call: TRBJ2-3

cdr3_aa: CSVVAGGAETQYF
cdr3_nt: TGCAGCGTTGTAGCGGGAGGGGCGGAGACCCAGTACTTC
d_call: TRBD2
clone_size: -
v_call: TRBV29-1
j_call: TRBJ2-5

cdr3_aa: CASSLMGDSYEQYF
cdr3_nt: TGTGCCAGCAGCTTAATGGGGGACAGCTACGAGCAGTACTTC
d_call: TRBD1
clone_size: -
v_call: TRBV7-3
j_call: TRBJ2-7

cdr3_aa: CASSQAVKGTTQIVSYNSPLHF
cdr3_nt: TGTGCCAGCAGCCAGGCGGTGAAAGGGACAACCCAAATTGTCTCCTATAATTCACCCCTCCACTTT
d_call: -
clone_size: -
v_call: TRBV4-2
j_call: TRBJ1-6

cdr3_aa: CASSPGRSNQPQHF
cdr3_nt: TGTGCCAGCAGCCCAGGGAGGAGCAATCAGCCCCAGCATTTT
d_call: -
clone_size: -
v_call: TRBV3-1/TRBV3-2
j_call: TRBJ1-5

cdr3_aa: CSVPFSLNPPTGGWWGYTF
cdr3_nt: TGCAGCGTTCCCTTTTCTTTGAACCCGCCGACAGGGGGCTGGTGGGGCTACACCTTC
d_call: TRBD1
clone_size: -
v_call: TRBV29-1
j_call: TRBJ1-2

cdr3_aa: CASHDSGEIETQYF
cdr3_nt: TGTGCCAGTCATGACAGCGGGGAGATTGAGACCCAGTACTTC
d_call: TRBD2
clone_size: -
v_call: TRBV19
j_call: TRBJ2-5

cdr3_aa: CASSSTGVYGYTF
cdr3_nt: TGTGCCAGCAGTTCGACAGGGGTCTATGGCTACACCTTC
d_call: TRBD1
clone_size: -
v_call: TRBV28
j_call: TRBJ1-2

cdr3_aa: CASSLGQGWAFF
cdr3_nt: TGTGCCAGCAGCCTCGGACAGGGGTGGGCTTTCTTT
d_call: TRBD1
clone_size: -
v_call: TRBV12-3/TRBV12-4
j_call: TRBJ1-1

cdr3_aa: CASSLGQVEGGYNSPLHF
cdr3_nt: TGTGCCAGCAGTTTAGGGCAGGTTGAGGGAGGATATAATTCACCCCTCCACTTT
d_call: -
clone_size: -
v_call: TRBV27
j_call: TRBJ1-6

cdr3_aa: CASSLDNRVNQPQHF
cdr3_nt: TGTGCCAGCAGTTTGGATAACAGGGTAAATCAGCCCCAGCATTTT
d_call: -
clone_size: -
v_call: TRBV6-2/TRBV6-3
j_call: TRBJ1-5

cdr3_aa: CASSQDEHPSGEQFF
cdr3_nt: TGCGCCAGCAGCCAAGATGAACATCCATCGGGTGAGCAGTTCTTC
d_call: -
clone_size: -
v_call: TRBV4-1
j_call: TRBJ2-1

cdr3_aa: CSASSHLQETQYF
cdr3_nt: TGCAGTGCTAGTTCCCACCTACAAGAGACCCAGTACTTC
d_call: -
clone_size: -
v_call: TRBV20-1
j_call: TRBJ2-5

cdr3_aa: CASSYQGKNEQYF
cdr3_nt: TGTGCCAGCAGTTACCAGGGGAAGAACGAGCAGTACTTC
d_call: -
clone_size: -
v_call: TRBV28
j_call: TRBJ2-7

cdr3_aa: CASSVGYSGNTIYF
cdr3_nt: TGTGCCAGCAGCGTCGGGTACTCTGGAAACACCATATATTTT
d_call: -
clone_size: -
v_call: TRBV5-5
j_call: TRBJ1-3

cdr3_aa: CASKARDLGANQPQHF
cdr3_nt: TGTGCCAGCAAGGCGAGGGACTTAGGCGCAAATCAGCCCCAGCATTTT
d_call: -
clone_size: -
v_call: TRBV6-6
j_call: TRBJ1-5

cdr3_aa: CASSLSRDSYRGLNTEAFF
cdr3_nt: TGTGCCAGTAGTTTGTCGAGGGATAGTTACAGGGGGCTGAACACTGAAGCTTTCTTT
d_call: TRBD1
clone_size: -
v_call: TRBV19
j_call: TRBJ1-1

cdr3_aa: CASSKTSGPPYNEQFF
cdr3_nt: TGTGCCAGCTCGAAGACTAGCGGCCCCCCCTACAATGAGCAGTTCTTC
d_call: TRBD2
clone_size: -
v_call: TRBV7-2
j_call: TRBJ2-1

cdr3_aa: CASMGAGARGGYTF
cdr3_nt: TGTGCCAGCATGGGCGCAGGGGCCCGCGGCGGCTACACCTTC
d_call: -
clone_size: -
v_call: TRBV6-5
j_call: TRBJ1-2

cdr3_aa: CASSLRGQGNTIYF
cdr3_nt: TGTGCCAGCAGCCTCCGCGGACAGGGGAACACCATATATTTT
d_call: TRBD1
clone_size: -
v_call: TRBV7-2
j_call: TRBJ1-3

cdr3_aa: CASILACGDRDSYEQYF
cdr3_nt: TGTGCCAGCATCCTCGCGTGCGGGGACAGGGATAGCTACGAGCAGTACTTC
d_call: TRBD1
clone_size: -
v_call: TRBV27
j_call: TRBJ2-7

cdr3_aa: CASSLNRSKRDEQYF
cdr3_nt: TGTGCCAGCAGCTTAAATCGGTCCAAACGCGACGAGCAGTACTTC
d_call: -
clone_size: few
v_call: TRBV7-2
j_call: TRBJ2-7

cdr3_aa: CASRYTSGANTGELFF
cdr3_nt: TGTGCCAGCAGATATACCTCAGGGGCGAACACCGGGGAGCTGTTTTTT
d_call: -
clone_size: -
v_call: TRBV6-6
j_call: TRBJ2-2

cdr3_aa: CASSLSGSRQEIQYF
cdr3_nt: TGTGCCAGCAGTTTAAGCGGGAGCCGTCAAGAGATCCAGTACTTC
d_call: TRBD2
clone_size: -
v_call: TRBV7-6
j_call: TRBJ2-5

cdr3_aa: CSASVDLPLYNEQFF
cdr3_nt: TGCAGTGCTAGTGTAGACTTGCCCCTCTACAATGAGCAGTTCTTC
d_call: -
clone_size: -
v_call: TRBV20-1
j_call: TRBJ2-1